This T cell receptor (beta chain) was sequenced during a study of regulatory T cells in long-lasting Graves disease. Study findings and constraints: Having few samples may have compromised the accuracy.

CDR3 length: 13 residues. Germline CDR1 is LGHDT and CDR2 is YNNKEL (reference sequence). The V gene lost 2 bases and the J gene lost 7 bases, with 9 bases spanning the gap. Ten or more counts support this clonotype. Its antigen is unknown. Libraries of TCR beta came from iRepertoire HTBI primers plus Arm-PCR of CDR3 regions. TCRdb itself ran the multiplex PCR reads through MiXCR, one entry per CDR3 protein. The sample lists about 610,000 distinct CDR3 sequences, 15% to 20% occurring once. Stated time point: newly diagnosed GD, antithyroid drugs for less than 3 months. RNA extracted from PBMCs served as the sequencing template. These same data were also listed under a study on T cells in Graves' hyperthyroidism and ophthalmopathy. From that paper: Uncontrolled infection, other autoimmune disease, pregnancy or lactation excluded patients. Most expanded thyroid clonotypes above 0.001 also appeared in blood.

This TCR came from a man between 18 and 29 years old with Graves disease. The genes are TRBV3-1 and TRBJ2-4; no clear D gene. The input for sequencing was peripheral blood mononuclear cells (PBMCs), taken at new diagnosis, from a patient treated with antithyroid drugs. This chain's CDR3 is CASSQTGLNIQYF. The CDR3 nucleotides read TGTGCCAGCAGCCAAACCGGGTTGAACATTCAGTACTTC.